This T cell receptor (beta chain) was recovered during a study of long-term antiretroviral therapy in people with HIV. The CDR3 sequence is 16 residues long. V shed 1 base, J shed 3 bases, and the junction held 7 bases outside the gene matches. The germline CDR1 and CDR2 sequences are SNHLY and FYNNEI. This clone was picked up one time. Its target is unknown. The content of samples before DNA extraction was roughly 1-10 million cryopreserved PBMC. An immunoSEQ assay, version v3.0, was performed at survey level. Method: immunoSEQ multiplex PCR; TCRdb's copy keeps in-frame clones and lacks some. The repertoire holds tens of thousands of clones, 90% to 95% seen once, with roughly 8% in the top ten. The study, taken as a whole, reports: The repertoire was dominated at all time points by clones expanded before ART.

The sequence was obtained from a man aged 30 to 39 with HIV. The specimen was unsorted PBMCs, collected about 6.6 years after starting antiretroviral therapy. The genes are TRBV2 and TRBJ2-7, with TRBD2 matching over 9 bases. The CDR3 loop reads CASSEGGSGSGYEQYF. CDR3 nucleotides: TGTGCCAGCAGTGAAGGGGGTAGCGGGAGTGGCTACGAGCAGTACTTC.